The rows below give T cell receptor beta chains drawn from one sample of a study of blood T cell repertoires in COVID-19. Generated by immunoSEQ multiplex PCR, the TCRdb table keeps only in-frame clones and is missing some. The sample consists of tens of thousands of clones, around 87% of them appearing once. Source material: peripheral blood. Every receptor here comes from a human donor with acute or convalescent COVID-19. The donor label of this sample is uncertain. The CDR3 runs from the conserved cysteine through the conserved F or W. Each record gives: D gene, J gene, V gene, CDR3 protein, CDR3 DNA. The D gene is left open where the match is weak.

>.|TRBJ1-1|TRBV5-8
CASSPRTVGGAEAFF
TGTGCCAGCAGCCCTCGGACCGTGGGGGGGGCTGAAGCTTTCTTT
>.|TRBJ1-5|TRBV19
CASKNRSNQPQHF
TGTGCCAGTAAAAATCGTAGCAATCAGCCCCAGCATTTT
>TRBD1|TRBJ2-1|TRBV5-4
CASSPTGIRNEQFF
TGTGCCAGCAGCCCGACAGGGATTAGGAATGAGCAGTTCTTC
>.|TRBJ1-3|TRBV6-2/TRBV6-3
CASSYRRGSSGNTIYF
TGTGCCAGCAGTTACCGCCGCGGGTCCTCTGGAAACACCATATATTTT
>TRBD2|TRBJ2-4|TRBV11-2
CASSSLAGGQVQYF
TGTGCCAGCAGCTCACTAGCGGGGGGGCAAGTTCAGTACTTC
>.|TRBJ1-2|TRBV5-6
CASSLEPGVYGYTF
TGTGCCAGCAGCTTGGAGCCAGGGGTATATGGCTACACCTTC
>TRBD1|TRBJ2-5|TRBV10-3
CAISIQGGQETQYF
TGTGCCATCAGTATACAGGGGGGTCAAGAGACCCAGTACTTC
>.|TRBJ2-1|TRBV29-1
CSLYAREGNEQFF
TGCAGCCTCTACGCCAGGGAAGGCAATGAGCAGTTCTTC
>.|TRBJ1-2|TRBV6-5
CASSPDRHGYTF
TGTGCCAGCAGTCCGGACAGACACGGCTACACCTTC
>.|TRBJ2-1|TRBV7-2
CASSLPRYNEQFF
TGTGCCAGCAGCTTACCTAGGTACAATGAGCAGTTCTTC
>.|TRBJ2-3|TRBV5-1
CASSLAGTDTQYF
TGCGCCAGCAGCTTGGCCGGCACAGATACGCAGTATTTT
>.|TRBJ1-2|TRBV28
CASSLPGPREDGYTF
TGTGCCAGCAGCTTACCCGGGCCCAGGGAGGATGGCTACACCTTC
>TRBD1|TRBJ1-5|TRBV18
CASSRGQGSLHF
TGTGCCAGCTCACGAGGACAGGGATCGCTGCATTTT